Included here is one TCR beta chain sequence, with context. This clone's antigen is unknown. Base quality data are lacking; no much larger clone is found one base away. TCRbeta CDR3 regions were amplified from genomic DNA using the immunoSEQ Assay, a bias-controlled multiplex PCR. On the study's bioinformatics: The number of nucleated cells in each sample was estimated by amplification of reference gene primers within the assay. To quantify the absolute abundance of each unique TCRbeta CDR3 rearrangement, sequence reads were collapsed and filtered. For each sample, productive Simpson clonality was calculated as the square root of Simpson's diversity index over productive rearrangements. This is the immuneACCESS table as TCRdb keeps it, with only in-frame sequences that have V and J called. A part of the clones is gone; compared with another copy, unresolved V genes explain less than half, and the rest is unexplained. For V, J and clone size, that table is used; D and trimming come from the DNA. A total of some 320,000 clones appear in this sample, around nine tenths of them only once. 3.9% of the sample is held by the ten biggest clonotypes.

Enrolling through a virtual design, the prospective study's participants ranged in age from about 18 to 89 years and lived across roughly 24 United States geographic areas. In the prospective study, participants were assigned to cohorts based on the clinical history participants reported in a screening survey and a study questionnaire. A participant counted as exposed if, within 2 weeks of entering the study, that participant had been in contact with someone who had a PCR-confirmed or clinician-diagnosed COVID-19 case. In the prospective study, whole blood, serum and a nasopharyngeal or oropharyngeal swab were collected from each participant by mobile phlebotomists. Over a roughly 2-month period, participants in the prospective study had the option of providing additional blood draws and questionnaires. Before DNA extraction, blood samples from the prospective study were shipped at room temperature or frozen.

This specimen belongs to a study of blood T cell repertoires in COVID-19 (dated by TCRdb to the early 2020s). In terms of the full investigation: Samples covering the acute and convalescent phases of COVID-19 were provided by collaborators in the United States, Italy and Spain. Nearly every sample came with metadata listing a de-identified subject ID, COVID-19 status, age in years and sex. Where HLA class I and class II types were available, the types were taken from metadata supplied by the sample provider, not from assay-based typing. The dataset comprised deeply sampled blood TCRbeta repertoires from subjects exposed to, actively infected with, or recovered from COVID-19. The repertoires were released in a freely available public database intended as a resource for research on the immune response to SARS-CoV-2. The material from the prospective study consisted of cDNA or gDNA derived from T cells, B-cell-depleted T cells, or PBMCs. Samples came from the ongoing ImmuneRACE study (first 160 participants) plus 1,254 subjects from 6 global collaborators. General conclusions and limits of the study: The amount of clinical and demographic metadata varied by source and participant and was provided uncurated.

Sample: PBMCs or T cells enriched from blood (not recorded which). The clonotype was recovered from a woman aged 30 to 39 who had been exposed to COVID-19.

The CDR3 here reads CASSQEVRLYNEQFF. The DNA sequence reads TGCGCCAGCAGCCAAGAGGTGCGTCTTTACAATGAGCAGTTCTTC. The V and J segments used are TRBV4-1 and TRBJ2-1, with an unclear D gene assignment. At the junction V is shortened by 0 bases and J by 4 bases, with 10 bases in between. From the germline V gene, CDR1 is MGHRA and CDR2 is YSYEKL. The CDR3 runs 15 amino acids, cysteine and phenylalanine included. Of all the DNA, just the CDR3 is kept, 45 bases in frame from base 1.